Shown below are 31 T cell receptor beta chains from a single sample sequenced in a study of T-cell reconstitution after alpha-beta-depleted transplantation in children. Unique molecular identifiers were incorporated during preparation of the TCRbeta library. TCRdb reprocessed the PCR reads via MiXCR and lists one record per CDR3 protein. The profile shows about 230,000 distinct CDR3 sequences, roughly a tenth of them singletons. The sequences come from PBMCs from the stem cell graft donor, collected from the stem cell graft. The receptors shown here come from a human donor who donated a stem cell graft to a child with SCID.

This clonotype was seen a few times. V is TRBV1 and J is TRBJ1-2; the D call TRBD1 from the table was never checked on the DNA. TRBV1 is listed as a pseudogene. The CDR3 totals 13 residues. The CDR3 sequence is CTSSQEGGRGYTF. For the CDR3, the DNA is TGCACCAGCAGCCAAGAAGGCGGGCGAGGCTACACCTTC.

The V gene is TRBV7-3, the J gene TRBJ2-1; 8 bases line up with TRBD2. J lost 7 bases, V lost 0 bases, and 8 bases had no gene match. This CDR3 spans 16 amino acids. CDR1 is SGHTA, CDR2 FQGTGA, per germline. The CDR3 here is CASSLTLAGGWNEQFF. For the CDR3, the DNA is TGTGCCAGCAGCTTAACGCTGGCGGGGGGATGGAATGAGCAGTTCTTC.

This clonotype came up many times. V and J are TRBV20-1 and TRBJ2-3; possibly TRBD2 for D (7 bases). V lost 6 bases and J 2 bases, leaving 15 bases between the germline ends. Germline assignment: CDR1 DFQATT and CDR2 SNEGSKA (reference sequence). The CDR3 consists of 14 residues. The CDR3 nucleotides read TGCAGTGCCCCGGCGGCGGGGGCCACAGATACGCAGTATTTT. Its translation is CSAPAAGATDTQYF.

The table lists this clonotype with many counts. The rearrangement joins TRBV12-3 or TRBV12-4 to TRBJ1-5; possibly TRBD1 for D (6 bases). The CDR3 covers 13 residues. Trimming took 6 bases from V and 10 from J, leaving 16 bases between them. CDR3 amino acids: CASSQGPHVPQHF. The CDR3 DNA reads TGTGCCAGCAGCCAGGGGCCCCACGTACCCCAGCATTTT.

This clonotype was seen repeatedly, ten times or more. The chain joins TRBV7-9 to TRBJ1-2; D is uncertain. CDR1 and CDR2 (germline): SEHNR, FQNEAQ (reference sequence). The CDR3 extends over 17 amino acids. Trimming pared 1 base from V and 9 bases from J, leaving 24 bases between. The CDR3 nucleotides read TGTGCCAGCAGCTTAGTGATTAGTGTAAACCGCACTATGAGCTACACCTTC. It specifies CASSLVISVNRTMSYTF.

This clonotype has more than one count but fewer than ten. The chain links TRBV20-1 to TRBJ2-5; D gene unclear. The CDR3 spans 15 residues. The V and J ends lost 0 bases and 1 base respectively, with 12 bases between them. Germline V gene data show CDR1 as DFQATT and CDR2 as SNEGSKA (reference sequence). CDR3 coding DNA: TGCAGTGCTAGAGACGTAGACCAGTTCCAAGAGACCCAGTACTTC. As protein: CSARDVDQFQETQYF.

This clonotype was seen a single time. This rearrangement joins TRBV4-2 to TRBJ1-1; D perhaps matches TRBD1 (5 bases). The CDR3 consists of 19 residues. V was clipped by 0 bases and J by 2 bases, with 22 bases between them. The germline gives CDR1 LGHNA, CDR2 YNFKEQ. The CDR3 sequence: CASSQDLVLADIPNTEAFF. The CDR3 coding sequence is TGTGCCAGCAGCCAAGATCTAGTCTTGGCGGACATTCCAAACACTGAAGCTTTCTTT.

This sequence joins TRBV5-1 and TRBJ2-5; D call uncertain. Germline-derived CDR1 and CDR2 are SGHRS and YFSETQ. CDR3 length: 14 residues. V lost 0 bases and J 5 bases, leaving 11 bases between the germline ends. The CDR3 DNA follows: TGCGCCAGCAGCTTGGAGGCTACCGGGGAGACCCAGTACTTC. This translates into CASSLEATGETQYF.

This clonotype occurred many times. This chain connects TRBV18 to TRBJ1-1; D gene uncertain. The ends were cut back, 1 base at V and 10 bases at J, with 25 bases in the middle. Germline V CDR1 and CDR2: KGHSH, LQKENI. The CDR3 is 17 residues long. Here the CDR3 DNA reads TGTGCCAGCTCACCACTGGGAGGAAGGATCCAAAATAGCGGAGCTTTCTTT. This codes for CASSPLGGRIQNSGAFF. Based on the CDR3 plus reference TRBV18 and TRBJ1-1, the full variable domain is NAGVMQNPRHLVRRRGQEARLRCSPMKGHSHVYWYRQLPEEGLKFMVYLQKENIIDESGMPKERFSAEFPKEGPSILRIQQVVRGDSAAYFCASSPLGGRIQNSGAFFGQGTRLTVV.

The CDR3 loop is CSAQRLGRDLGAINEQFF. The CDR3 nucleotides read TGCAGTGCTCAACGCCTCGGCCGGGACTTGGGGGCCATCAATGAGCAGTTCTTC. The chain is built from TRBV20-1 and TRBJ2-1; D is perhaps TRBD1 or TRBD2 (6 bases each). Between the trimmed V and J ends, which lost 5 bases and 6 bases, there was a span of 29 bases. The CDR3 is 18 amino acids. Germline loops: CDR1 DFQATT, CDR2 SNEGSKA (reference sequence).

Many counts were recorded for this clonotype. The chain joins TRBV5-1 to TRBJ2-5; D may match TRBD1 or TRBD2 (5 bases each). The V end lost 4 bases, the J end lost 7 bases, and 17 bases lay between the germline ends. Per the germline V gene, CDR1 is SGHRS and CDR2 is YFSETQ. There are 14 residues in the CDR3. The CDR3 protein is CASSTGTPKGTQYF. The CDR3 DNA is TGCGCCAGCAGCACCGGGACGCCAAAAGGGACCCAGTACTTC.

This clonotype was counted many times. V is TRBV4-2 and J is TRBJ1-1; D call uncertain. The V gene's germline CDR1 is LGHNA and CDR2 YNFKEQ. V was pared by 1 base and J by 10 bases, with 10 bases between. The CDR3 has 12 amino acids. The CDR3 region has the DNA TGTGCCAGCAGCCAAGGCCCGGACCCAGCTTTCTTT. This encodes CASSQGPDPAFF.

This clonotype has just one count. In DNA, the CDR3 is TGTGCCAGCAGCTTAGTTGAGCCGTATGGCTACACCTTC. This codes for CASSLVEPYGYTF. The chain combines TRBV7-2 with TRBJ1-2; D is unresolved. V shed 1 base and J shed 5 bases, with 8 bases lying between them. The CDR3 extends over 13 amino acids. Germline V gene lookup returns CDR1 SGHTA and CDR2 FQGNSA.

This clonotype was seen once. The J gene is TRBJ1-1, the V gene TRBV7-8; D ambiguous. CDR3 size: 12 residues. V was cut by 3 bases and J by 1 base, with 3 bases left in between. Per germline, CDR1 SGHVS and CDR2 FQNEAQ. CDR3 in DNA: TGTGCCAGCAGCTTGTGGAACACTGAAGCTTTCTTT. This codes for CASSLWNTEAFF.

This clonotype has at least ten counts. The chain joins TRBV7-6 to TRBJ2-7; the D is unclear. CDR1 is SGHVS and CDR2 is FNYEAQ in the germline V gene. The CDR3 loop spans 15 amino acids. V lost 4 bases and J 0 bases, leaving 13 bases between the germline ends. The CDR3 DNA reads as TGTGCCAGCAGCTCCCGTCCTGTGGCCTCCTACGAGCAGTACTTC. It specifies CASSSRPVASYEQYF.

This clonotype was counted many times. The chain carries TRBV29-1 and TRBJ2-7; no reliable D call. CDR3 length: 11 amino acids. Germline V lookup: CDR1 SQVTM, CDR2 ANQGSEA. V lost 4 bases to trimming and J lost 2 bases, with 6 bases between them. CDR3 region: CSVALAYEQYF. CDR3 in DNA: TGCAGCGTTGCTCTAGCCTACGAGCAGTACTTC.

This clonotype was picked up many times. The chain links TRBV5-8 to TRBJ2-5; no definite D call. The V end was cut by 0 bases, the J end by 0 bases, with 9 bases between. The germline V gene has CDR1 SGHTS and CDR2 YDEGEE. This CDR3 region has 15 residues. This chain's CDR3 is CASSLVGSYQETQYF. The DNA of the CDR3 is TGTGCCAGCAGCTTGGTGGGCTCCTACCAAGAGACCCAGTACTTC.

Many counts were recorded for this clonotype. V gene TRBV5-1 combines with J gene TRBJ2-1; the D gene is possibly TRBD2 (6 bases). Trimming removed 4 bases at V and 3 bases at J, with 14 bases between. The CDR3 length is 15 residues. CDR1 is SGHRS, CDR2 YFSETQ, per germline. The CDR3 is CASSAGRLGYNEQFF. The CDR3 nucleotides are TGCGCCAGCAGCGCGGGACGGTTAGGCTACAATGAGCAGTTCTTC.

Ten or more counts support this clonotype. The genes are TRBV5-1 and TRBJ2-3, with 9 bases identical to TRBD2. V shed 3 bases, J shed 3 bases, and the junction held 11 bases outside the gene matches. This CDR3 region has 17 residues. The germline V gene encodes CDR1 SGHRS and CDR2 YFSETQ. CDR3 nucleotide sequence: TGCGCCAGCAGCTCCCCCAGGGCTAGCGGGGTAACAGATACGCAGTATTTT. Encoded protein: CASSSPRASGVTDTQYF.

This clonotype was seen repeatedly, ten times or more. This chain links TRBV5-6 with TRBJ2-5; D is perhaps TRBD1 (6 bases). Germline V CDR1 and CDR2: SGHDT, YYEEEE. V lost 4 bases, J lost 4 bases, and 14 bases lay in between. The CDR3 has 14 residues. DNA for the CDR3: TGTGCCAGCAGCGGGCACAGGGTGACAGAGACCCAGTACTTC. Translated: CASSGHRVTETQYF.

This clonotype was seen repeatedly, ten times or more. The chain employs TRBV20-1 and TRBJ2-3; 14 bases fit TRBD2. CDR1 is DFQATT, CDR2 SNEGSKA, per germline (reference sequence). After removal of 5 bases from V and 4 bases from J, the junction contained 14 bases not matched to a gene. The CDR3 length is 18 residues. The CDR3 bases are TGCAGTGCTGCAGGAGGACTAGCGGGGGGTGGAGCGTCAGATACGCAGTATTTT. This translates into CSAAGGLAGGGASDTQYF.

This clonotype occurred many times. The rearrangement links TRBV12-3 or TRBV12-4 to TRBJ2-3; no reliable D call. V lost 0 bases and J 3 bases, leaving 4 bases between the germline ends. This CDR3 region has 13 residues. The CDR3 sequence: CASSLAETDTQYF. CDR3 bases: TGTGCCAGCAGTTTAGCCGAGACAGATACGCAGTATTTT.

This clonotype was recorded at least ten times. The chain combines TRBV20-1 with TRBJ1-1; TRBD1 might be the D (5 bases). This CDR3 has 12 residues. The germline V and J ends were trimmed by 5 bases and 1 base, with 8 bases remaining between them. The germline V gene encodes CDR1 DFQATT and CDR2 SNEGSKA (reference sequence). CDR3 residues: CSAGRANTEAFF. CDR3 DNA: TGCAGTGCTGGCAGGGCGAACACTGAAGCTTTCTTT.

The V and J genes are TRBV6-4 and TRBJ2-2; D not resolved. Trimming left V 0 bases short and J 3 bases short, with 8 bases between. This CDR3 comprises 15 residues. The germline CDR1 and CDR2 sequences are MRHNA and SNTAGT. CDR3 sequence reads: CASSDSHYDTGELFF. The CDR3 nucleotides are TGTGCCAGCAGTGACTCTCATTACGACACCGGGGAGCTGTTTTTT.

In its sample, this clonotype was seen many times. This chain joins TRBV5-1 and TRBJ2-7, with D perhaps TRBD1 (7 bases). Trimming removed 2 bases from V and 3 bases from J, with 12 bases in between. Germline-derived CDR1 and CDR2 are SGHRS and YFSETQ. The CDR3 loop spans 14 amino acids. The CDR3 DNA reads as TGCGCCAGCAGCTTAGGCGGGGACAGCTACGAGCAGTACTTC. Translated, it gives CASSLGGDSYEQYF.

This clonotype has ten or more counts. The rearrangement links TRBV6-6 to TRBJ2-4; the D is unclear. Trimming took 2 bases from V and 8 from J, leaving 4 bases between them. The CDR3 extends over 11 amino acids. CDR1 MNHNY and CDR2 SVGAGI come from the germline V gene (reference sequence). CDR3 sequence (DNA): TGTGCCAGCAGTTACGGGGACATTCAGTACTTC. This encodes CASSYGDIQYF.

This clonotype has at least ten counts. The J gene is TRBJ1-4, the V gene TRBV9, with 8 bases identical to TRBD1. V was clipped by 2 bases and J by 8 bases; unmatched bases: 8. The V gene's germline CDR1 is SGDLS and CDR2 YYNGEE. The CDR3 length is 15 residues. The DNA of the CDR3 is TGTGCCAGCAGCGTTTCAGGGGGCAGTCAGGAAAAACTGTTTTTT. Protein: CASSVSGGSQEKLFF.

In its sample, this clonotype was seen a few times. The genes are TRBV5-4 and TRBJ1-1; D may be TRBD1 (5 bases). This CDR3 has 14 amino acids. V lost 1 base, J lost 2 bases, and 9 bases lay in between. Per germline, CDR1 SGHNT and CDR2 YYREEE (reference sequence). Written as DNA, the CDR3 is TGTGCCAGCAGCTTGCGCTGGGGCAACACTGAAGCTTTCTTT. The encoded protein is CASSLRWGNTEAFF. The whole variable domain, remainder taken from reference TRBV5-4 and TRBJ1-1, is ETGVTQSPTHLIKTRGQQVTLRCSSQSGHNTVSWYQQALGQGPQFIFQYYREEENGRGNFPPRFSGLQFPNYSSELNVNALELDDSALYLCASSLRWGNTEAFFGQGTRLTVV.

The table lists this clonotype with a few counts. V is TRBV11-2 and J is TRBJ2-7; TRBD2 agrees at 11 bases. Germline CDR1 SGHAT, CDR2 FQNNGV. Trimming removed 5 bases from V and 6 bases from J; junction bases left unmatched: 21. The CDR3 totals 19 residues. The CDR3 nucleotides are TGTGCCAGCAGCGATGGGAAGCTAGCGGGGGGCCTAAGAGGTCCCGAGCAGTACTTC. Amino acid sequence: CASSDGKLAGGLRGPEQYF.

In this sample, this clonotype turned up many times. The chain is built from TRBV12-3 or TRBV12-4 and TRBJ1-4; D is possibly TRBD1 (5 bases). The CDR3 length is 13 residues. V gave up 8 bases and J gave up 5 bases, with 12 bases separating them. The CDR3: CASAWGVNEKLFF. DNA of the CDR3: TGTGCCAGCGCCTGGGGGGTAAATGAAAAACTGTTTTTT.

This clonotype was seen repeatedly, ten times or more. The chain couples TRBV27 to TRBJ2-3; 9 bases agree with TRBD1. Germline loops: CDR1 MNHEY, CDR2 SMNVEV (reference sequence). With 3 bases clipped from V and 4 bases from J, the junction kept 5 bases outside the gene matches. The length of the CDR3 is 15 residues. CDR3 nucleotide sequence: TGTGCCAGCAGTTTCGGGACAGGGTTCGCAGATACGCAGTATTTT. The encoded protein is CASSFGTGFADTQYF.